Presented here are 6 T cell receptor beta chains from one specimen sequenced in a study of T cell repertoires in cytomegalovirus infection. Each CDR3 protein gets one entry after TCRdb re-called the reads with MiXCR. The table has about 490,000 distinct CDR3 sequences, 16% seen once; the top ten hold roughly 25%. Specimen: CD8+ T cells from PBMCs. The receptors derive from a human donor in good health (CMV status not recorded). Some clones in this sample may be carry-over from other donors' samples.

This clonotype was found many times. The J gene is TRBJ2-7, the V gene TRBV7-9, with TRBD2 matching 10 bases. V lost 6 bases, J lost 1 base, and 9 bases stayed unmatched. Germline loops: CDR1 SEHNR, CDR2 FQNEAQ (reference sequence). This CDR3 has 16 residues. The DNA of the CDR3 is TGTGCCAGCAGTCGACCGGGACTAGCGATTTCCTACGAGCAGTACTTC. Its protein product is CASSRPGLAISYEQYF.

Only a few counts were recorded for this clonotype. The chain joins TRBV20-1 to TRBJ2-7; perhaps TRBD2 as D (6 bases). Trimming stripped 3 bases from V and 4 bases from J, with 10 bases between. Germline loops: CDR1 DFQATT, CDR2 SNEGSKA (reference sequence). This CDR3 contains 12 residues. In DNA, the CDR3 is TGCAGTGCTAGGGAGAGCGGGTACGAGCAGTACTTC. Translated, it gives CSARESGYEQYF.

This clonotype was seen a few times. The chain joins TRBV11-2 to TRBJ2-7; D gene unclear. There are 13 residues in the CDR3. Looked up from germline, CDR1 is SGHAT and CDR2 is FQNNGV. Trimming removed 2 bases at V and 3 bases at J, with 8 bases between. This CDR3 is CASSLLGHYEQYF. The CDR3 nucleotides read TGTGCCAGCAGCTTATTGGGTCACTACGAGCAGTACTTC. The full variable domain, completed using reference TRBV11-2 and TRBJ2-7, is EAGVAQSPRYKIIEKRQSVAFWCNPISGHATLYWYQQILGQGPKLLIQFQNNGVVDDSQLPKDRFSAERLKGVDSTLKIQPAKLEDSAVYLCASSLLGHYEQYFGPGTRLTVT.

The chain links TRBV14 to TRBJ1-1; no reliable D call. The CDR3 runs to 15 residues. Germline V gene data show CDR1 as SGHDN and CDR2 as FVKESK. Trimming left V 1 base short and J 0 bases short, with 9 bases between. CDR3 nucleotides: TGTGCCAGCAGCCAAGTGAGGCTTATGAACACTGAAGCTTTCTTT. Translated, it gives CASSQVRLMNTEAFF.

J is TRBJ2-1 and V is TRBV11-2; perhaps TRBD1 as D (6 bases). Germline V gene data show CDR1 as SGHAT and CDR2 as FQNNGV. The CDR3 spans 14 residues. Trimming took off 10 bases at V and 5 bases at J, with 18 bases between the two ends. The CDR3 nucleotides are TGTGCCACCATCGGGACATCCACCAACAATGAGCAGTTCTTC. Amino acids: CATIGTSTNNEQFF.

In this sample, this clonotype turned up many times. The CDR3: CASSSSGTLSGNTIYF. The CDR3 coding sequence is TGTGCCAGCAGTTCCTCCGGGACACTCAGTGGAAACACCATATATTTT. The chain joins TRBV12-3 or TRBV12-4 to TRBJ1-3; a possible D gene is TRBD1 (6 bases). The CDR3 is made up of 16 amino acids. V was pared by 4 bases and J by 3 bases, with 16 bases between.